This TCR beta chain is from a study of T cells in localized non-small cell lung cancer. Study-level results: Across samples, adjacent lung featured a median roughly 60 of the top 100 tumor clones.

Using immunoSEQ multiplex PCR, the repertoire was profiled, and TCRdb retains in-frame clones only, with some absent. This sample has tens of thousands of clones, with around nine tenths found just once. V was pared by 7 bases and J by 0 bases, with 9 bases between. Germline lookup yields CDR1 MDHEN and CDR2 SYDVKM. The CDR3 loop spans 13 amino acids. The sample holds a few counts of this clone. The antigen is unknown. This material consisted of peripheral blood, taken before any cancer treatment. This TCR was sampled from a female donor of 60 years or more with stage I squamous cell lung carcinoma. The chain uses TRBV28 and TRBJ1-1; D remains unclear. CDR3 protein: CASTTLMNTEAFF. In nucleotides, the CDR3 is TGTGCCAGCACCACGCTTATGAACACTGAAGCTTTCTTT.